These T cell receptor beta chains were read from a single sample in a study of response to subunit inactivated influenza vaccine. Using its own MiXCR run on the RT-PCR reads, TCRdb lists one record per CDR3 protein. The table shows about 650,000 distinct CDR3 sequences, with about 14% occurring only once. Sequences were derived from PBMCs from blood, sampled 14 days before vaccination. The receptors derive from a man aged 45-65 years who received an inactivated influenza vaccine. The CDR3 runs from the conserved cysteine through the conserved F or W. D genes are given only for firm matches. Expanded clones are given a class, and other clones once, few, many or no size at all.

clone_size	d_call	j_call	v_call	cdr3_aa	cdr3_nt
many	-	TRBJ2-1	TRBV7-2	CASSLDLPSYNEQFF	TGTGCCAGCAGCTTAGATCTGCCGTCATACAATGAGCAGTTCTTC
few	-	TRBJ2-1	TRBV7-8	CASSFRGRHNEQFF	TGTGCCAGCAGCTTCCGGGGTCGGCACAATGAGCAGTTCTTC
-	-	TRBJ1-1	TRBV27	CASSGLGAGTEAFF	TGTGCCAGCAGTGGGTTAGGGGCAGGTACTGAAGCTTTCTTT
few	-	TRBJ2-1	TRBV24-1	CATSDFSAVEQFF	TGTGCCACCAGTGATTTTTCCGCGGTCGAGCAGTTCTTC
-	-	TRBJ2-5	TRBV5-1	CASSLGFGRRIQETQYF	TGCGCCAGCAGCTTAGGGTTCGGCCGAAGAATCCAAGAGACCCAGTACTTC
few	-	TRBJ2-1	TRBV12-3/TRBV12-4	CASSLAGGTNEQFF	TGTGCCAGCAGTTTAGCGGGAGGAACCAATGAGCAGTTCTTC
-	TRBD1	TRBJ2-7	TRBV28	CASSSRGQDAYEQYF	TGTGCCAGCAGCTCACGGGGACAGGACGCCTACGAGCAGTACTTC
once	-	TRBJ2-3	TRBV6-5	CASSQTADTQYF	TGTGCCAGCAGCCAAACAGCAGATACGCAGTATTTT
-	-	TRBJ1-4	TRBV4-1	CASSPRTGTTNEKLFF	TGCGCCAGCAGCCCCAGGACCGGAACAACTAATGAAAAACTGTTTTTT
few	-	TRBJ1-1	TRBV5-8	CASSLTREWFEGTEAFF	TGTGCCAGCAGCTTGACACGGGAGTGGTTTGAGGGCACTGAAGCTTTCTTT
-	-	TRBJ2-1	TRBV7-2	CASSPYYNEQFF	TGTGCCAGCAGTCCATACTACAATGAGCAGTTCTTC
-	TRBD2	TRBJ2-2	TRBV9	CASSVVAGANGELFF	TGTGCCAGCAGCGTAGTCGCGGGAGCGAACGGGGAGCTGTTTTTT
few	TRBD1	TRBJ1-5	TRBV7-2	CASSLVTGGQPQHF	TGTGCCAGCAGCTTAGTTACAGGGGGCCAGCCCCAGCATTTT
few	TRBD1	TRBJ2-7	TRBV12-3/TRBV12-4	CASSFDREEQYF	TGTGCCAGCAGTTTTGACAGGGAAGAGCAGTACTTC
-	-	TRBJ2-7	TRBV25-1	CASSEVGDRSYEQYF	TGTGCCAGCAGTGAAGTGGGGGACCGCTCCTACGAGCAGTACTTC
few	-	TRBJ2-3	TRBV4-1	CASSQGAGSDTQYF	TGCGCCAGCAGCCAAGGTGCAGGGTCAGATACGCAGTATTTT
few	-	TRBJ2-5	TRBV28	CASSLTPRVETQYF	TGTGCCAGCAGTTTGACACCTAGGGTCGAGACCCAGTACTTC
few	-	TRBJ2-7	TRBV7-9	CASNPGSAYEQYF	TGTGCCAGCAACCCAGGGTCCGCCTACGAGCAGTACTTC
many	TRBD2	TRBJ2-7	TRBV6-5	CASSGTSDYEQYF	TGTGCCAGCAGCGGGACTAGCGATTACGAGCAGTACTTC
-	TRBD2	TRBJ2-3	TRBV20-1	CSARDRAGGLYSTQYF	TGCAGTGCTAGAGATAGGGCGGGAGGGCTGTACAGTACGCAGTATTTT
few	TRBD1	TRBJ2-7	TRBV10-3	CASRGQEYEQYF	TGTGCCAGCCGGGGACAGGAGTACGAGCAGTACTTC
-	-	TRBJ2-1	TRBV5-1	CASSLVVNDEQFF	TGCGCCAGCAGCTTGGTCGTGAACGATGAGCAGTTCTTC
-	-	TRBJ1-6	TRBV7-2	CASSSGRDSPLHF	TGTGCCAGCAGCTCCGGCAGAGATTCACCCCTCCACTTT
few	-	TRBJ2-7	TRBV11-2	CASSEYGAGPSVEQYF	TGTGCCAGCAGTGAATATGGGGCGGGCCCGAGTGTGGAGCAGTACTTC
-	TRBD2	TRBJ2-1	TRBV5-6	CASSLASRGGTHEQFF	TGTGCCAGCAGCTTGGCCTCGCGCGGGGGGACGCATGAGCAGTTCTTC
-	-	TRBJ1-6	TRBV27	CASRTANSPLHF	TGTGCCAGCCGGACAGCAAATTCACCCCTCCACTTT
-	-	TRBJ2-3	TRBV29-1	CSARDKVSTDTQYF	TGCAGCGCCCGGGACAAGGTTTCAACAGATACGCAGTATTTT
-	-	TRBJ2-1	TRBV7-9	CASSIPSGLNNEQFF	TGTGCCAGCTCCATCCCCTCAGGCCTAAACAATGAGCAGTTCTTC
many	-	TRBJ2-1	TRBV6-5	CASSYGGAYNEQFF	TGTGCCAGCAGTTACGGCGGAGCCTACAATGAGCAGTTCTTC
-	-	TRBJ2-1	TRBV7-2	CASSSDVWKVQFF	TGTGCCAGCAGCTCGGACGTCTGGAAGGTGCAGTTCTTC
few	-	TRBJ2-3	TRBV5-1	CASSLGGTVTDTQYF	TGCGCCAGCAGCTTAGGAGGGACAGTAACAGATACGCAGTATTTT
few	-	TRBJ1-5	TRBV20-1	CSASGGNQPQHF	TGCAGTGCTTCAGGGGGCAATCAGCCCCAGCATTTT
few	TRBD1	TRBJ2-7	TRBV7-8	CASSLALGQGSLQQYF	TGTGCCAGCAGCTTAGCGCTGGGACAGGGATCTCTTCAGCAGTACTTC
-	-	TRBJ2-7	TRBV24-1	CATGELYEQYF	TGTGCCACCGGGGAGCTCTACGAGCAGTACTTC
many	-	TRBJ2-5	TRBV7-2	CASNRRDWQETQYF	TGTGCCAGCAACCGGCGGGATTGGCAAGAGACCCAGTACTTC
-	-	TRBJ2-5	TRBV2	CASRLETQYF	TGTGCCAGCAGGTTGGAGACCCAGTACTTC
few	-	TRBJ1-5	TRBV20-1	CSARHGNNQPQHF	TGCAGTGCTAGGCACGGAAACAATCAGCCCCAGCATTTT
many	TRBD2	TRBJ2-1	TRBV12-3/TRBV12-4	CASSSLAGLGNEQFF	TGTGCCAGCAGTTCTTTAGCGGGATTGGGCAATGAGCAGTTCTTC
few	-	TRBJ2-6	TRBV18	CASANRAPGSGANVLTF	TGTGCCAGCGCAAACAGGGCTCCCGGCTCTGGGGCCAACGTCCTGACTTTC
-	TRBD2	TRBJ2-1	TRBV24-1	CATSVPASGSRGEQFF	TGTGCCACCAGTGTCCCGGCTAGCGGAAGCCGTGGAGAGCAGTTCTTC
many	TRBD1	TRBJ1-2	TRBV6-1	CASSAEDPGQGLYGYTF	TGTGCCAGCAGTGCCGAGGACCCGGGACAGGGGCTCTATGGCTACACCTTC
few	TRBD1	TRBJ1-1	TRBV3-1	CASSQSTGSRNTEAFF	TGTGCCAGCAGCCAATCGACAGGGTCAAGGAACACTGAAGCTTTCTTT
-	TRBD2	TRBJ2-5	TRBV6-5	CASSSWGGSGETQYF	TGTGCCAGCAGTTCCTGGGGGGGGTCAGGAGAGACCCAGTACTTC